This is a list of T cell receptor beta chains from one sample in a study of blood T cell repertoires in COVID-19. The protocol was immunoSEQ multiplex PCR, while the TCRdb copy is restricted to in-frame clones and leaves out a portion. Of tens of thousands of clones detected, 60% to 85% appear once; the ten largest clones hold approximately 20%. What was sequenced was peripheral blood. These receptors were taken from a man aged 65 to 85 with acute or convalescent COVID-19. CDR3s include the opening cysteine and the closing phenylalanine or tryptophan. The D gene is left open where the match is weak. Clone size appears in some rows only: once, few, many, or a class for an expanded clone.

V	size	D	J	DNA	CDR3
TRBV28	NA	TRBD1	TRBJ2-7	TGTGCCAGCAGTCCTGGACAGGACCCCTACGAGCAGTACTTC	CASSPGQDPYEQYF
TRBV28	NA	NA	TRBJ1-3	TGTGCCAGCAGTTTAGTGAGGTACGGATATGGAAACACCATATATTTT	CASSLVRYGYGNTIYF
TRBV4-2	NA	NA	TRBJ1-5	TGTGCCAGCAGCCAAGATCAGACCCCTAGTCAGCCCCAGCATTTT	CASSQDQTPSQPQHF
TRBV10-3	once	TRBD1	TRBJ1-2	TGTGCCATCAGTGAAGACAGGGGAGGGGATGGCTACACCTTC	CAISEDRGGDGYTF
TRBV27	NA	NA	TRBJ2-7	TGTGCCAGCAGAATTAGGGACTCTAGTTTCAGCTCCTACGAGCAGTACTTC	CASRIRDSSFSSYEQYF
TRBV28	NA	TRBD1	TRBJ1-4	TGTGCCAGCGTCGCCCCGGGACAGAGCGAAAAACTGTTTTTT	CASVAPGQSEKLFF
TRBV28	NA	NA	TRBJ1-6	TGTGCCAGCAGTTCGCAGGGGTTCGGCTATTCACCCCTCCACTTT	CASSSQGFGYSPLHF
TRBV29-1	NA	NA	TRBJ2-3	TGCAGCGTATCTTCCCAACGGGATACGCAGTATTTT	CSVSSQRDTQYF
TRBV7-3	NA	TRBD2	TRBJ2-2	TGTGCCAGCAGCTTAACTAGCGGGGGTAACACCGGGGAGCTGTTTTTT	CASSLTSGGNTGELFF
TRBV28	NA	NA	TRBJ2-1	TGTGCCAGCAGAAGGGGATACTCAAACTCGTTCTTC	CASRRGYSNSFF
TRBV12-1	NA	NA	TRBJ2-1	TGTGCCAGCAGCTTTCCGGGACTAGCGGGCCTGCAGAACGGCAATGAGCAGTTCTTC	CASSFPGLAGLQNGNEQFF
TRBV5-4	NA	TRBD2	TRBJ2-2	TGTGCCAGCAGCCCGGGGGGGACCTACGCGAACACCGGGGAGCTGTTTTTT	CASSPGGTYANTGELFF
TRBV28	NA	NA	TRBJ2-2	TGTGCCAGCAGTACTACAGGGAGCACCGGGGAGCTGTTTTTT	CASSTTGSTGELFF
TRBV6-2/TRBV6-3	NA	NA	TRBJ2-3	TGTGCCAGCAGTACAAGGAGTGTCAGCATTTACACAGATACGCAGTATTTT	CASSTRSVSIYTDTQYF
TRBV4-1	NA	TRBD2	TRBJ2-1	TGCGCCAGCAGCCAAGATGGGCTAGCGGGTCGTTTTGAGCAGTTCTTC	CASSQDGLAGRFEQFF
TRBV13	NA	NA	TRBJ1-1	TGTGCCAGCAGATTCAGGAACACTGAAGCTTTCTTT	CASRFRNTEAFF
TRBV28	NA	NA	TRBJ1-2	TGTGCCAGCAGTTTGGGCCAGAACTATGGCTACACCTTC	CASSLGQNYGYTF
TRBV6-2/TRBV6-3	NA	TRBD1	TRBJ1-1	TGTGCCAGCAGCCAGGGACAGGGCACTCCGGGAGCTTTCTTT	CASSQGQGTPGAFF
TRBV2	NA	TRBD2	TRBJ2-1	TGTGCCAGCATCGGGGGGACTAGCGGGAGGGCCGCGGGCAATGAGCAGTTCTTC	CASIGGTSGRAAGNEQFF
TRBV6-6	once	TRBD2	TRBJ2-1	TGTGCCAGCAGCCCACTAGCGGCATCCTACAATGAGCAGTTCTTC	CASSPLAASYNEQFF
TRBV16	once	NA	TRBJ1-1	TGTGCCAGCAGCCCTACACGGGGCACTGAAGCTTTCTTT	CASSPTRGTEAFF
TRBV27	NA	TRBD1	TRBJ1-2	TGTGCCAGCAGTCAGCAGGGGGCGCATGGCTACACCTTC	CASSQQGAHGYTF
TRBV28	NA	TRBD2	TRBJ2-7	TGTGCCAGCAGTTTTCTAGCGGGAGCCTACGAGCAGTACTTC	CASSFLAGAYEQYF
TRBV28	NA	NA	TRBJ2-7	TGTGCCAGCAGTTTGACCGGCCAGAGGGAGCAGTACTTC	CASSLTGQREQYF
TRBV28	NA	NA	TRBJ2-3	TGTGCCAGCAGTTTACAGCGGAGCACAGATACGCAGTATTTT	CASSLQRSTDTQYF
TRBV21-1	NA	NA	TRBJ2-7	TGTGCCAGCAGCAACAAGCCCGACAGGGGTGCTTCCTACGAGCAGTACTTC	CASSNKPDRGASYEQYF
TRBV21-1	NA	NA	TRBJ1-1	TGTGCCAGCAGCGCGTTGACAGGAGCCACTGAAGCTTTCTTT	CASSALTGATEAFF
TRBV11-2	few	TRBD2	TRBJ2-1	TGTGCCAGCAGCTTTGGGGCTAGCGGGGTTGATGAGCAGTTCTTC	CASSFGASGVDEQFF
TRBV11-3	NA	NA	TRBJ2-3	TGTGCCAGCAGCCTAAGGGGGGGGGATACGCAGTATTTT	CASSLRGGDTQYF
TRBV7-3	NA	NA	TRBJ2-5	TGTGCCAGCAGCGAACGCCCGGGGGTGGACCAAGGGACCCAGTACTTC	CASSERPGVDQGTQYF
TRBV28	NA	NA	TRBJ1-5	TGTGCCAGCAGTCCTCCCCGGCGGGGCGCTGGTCAGCCCCAGCATTTT	CASSPPRRGAGQPQHF
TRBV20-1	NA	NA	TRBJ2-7	TGCAGTGCTGAGGAGTCTCCACTTGAGTACTTC	CSAEESPLEYF
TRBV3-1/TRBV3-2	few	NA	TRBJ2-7	TGTGCCAGCAGCCAACCGGGAGAGAGGTACGAGCAGTACTTC	CASSQPGERYEQYF
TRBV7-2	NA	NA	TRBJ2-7	TGTGCCAGCAGCTTAGGCCCCGGGGAGGGGGAGGTCTACGAGCAGTACTTC	CASSLGPGEGEVYEQYF
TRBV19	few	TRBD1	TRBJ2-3	TGTGCCACCGGACAGGGTAGCACAGATACGCAGTATTTT	CATGQGSTDTQYF
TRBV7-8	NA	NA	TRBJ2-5	TGTGCCAGCAGCCTCCCACTAGCACACCAAGAGACCCAGTACTTC	CASSLPLAHQETQYF
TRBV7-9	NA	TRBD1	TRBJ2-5	TGTGCCAGCAGATTAGGTACAGGGGGTAACCAAGAGACCCAGTACTTC	CASRLGTGGNQETQYF
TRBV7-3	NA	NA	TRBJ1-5	TGTGCCAGCAGCGTCAATTCAGGGAGGGCCCAGCATTTT	CASSVNSGRAQHF
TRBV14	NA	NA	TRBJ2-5	TGTGCCAGCAGCCAAGGAGGTAGCGGACGAGAGACCCAGTACTTC	CASSQGGSGRETQYF
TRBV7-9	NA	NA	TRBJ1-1	TGTGCCAGCAAAGAACAGGGGAACACTGAAGCTTTCTTT	CASKEQGNTEAFF
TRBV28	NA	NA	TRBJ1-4	TGTGCCAGCAGACCCAACCCGGGACAAGTCCTGAATGAAAAACTGTTTTTT	CASRPNPGQVLNEKLFF
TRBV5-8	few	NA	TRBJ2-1	TGTGCCAGCAGCTCCGTAGGGGGCTCCTACAATGAGCAGTTCTTC	CASSSVGGSYNEQFF
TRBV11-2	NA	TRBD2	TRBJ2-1	TGTGCCAGCAGCTTACGGATTAGCGGGAGGATCTACAATGAGCAGTTCTTC	CASSLRISGRIYNEQFF
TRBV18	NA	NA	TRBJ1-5	TGTGCCAGCTCAGCCAATCGACAGGACCGGGGTCAGCCCCAGCATTTT	CASSANRQDRGQPQHF
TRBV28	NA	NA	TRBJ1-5	TGTGCCAGCAGTTTACCGGACATCCCCCAGCATTTT	CASSLPDIPQHF
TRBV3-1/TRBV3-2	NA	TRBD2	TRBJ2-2	TGTGCCAGCAGCCAAGATCTGGGACTAGCGGGAAACACCGGGGAGCTGTTTTTT	CASSQDLGLAGNTGELFF
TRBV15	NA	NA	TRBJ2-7	TGTGCCACCAGCAGAGGAACCGGGACAAATCTAGTGCAGTACTTC	CATSRGTGTNLVQYF
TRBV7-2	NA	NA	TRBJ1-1	TGTGCCAGCAGGAGGACAGCCTTTATGAACACTGAAGCTTTCTTT	CASRRTAFMNTEAFF
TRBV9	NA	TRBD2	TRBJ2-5	TGTGCCAGCAGCGCCGGACTAGCGGTGCAAGAGACCCAGTACTTC	CASSAGLAVQETQYF
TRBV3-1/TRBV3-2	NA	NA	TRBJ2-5	TGTGCCAGCAGCCAGTACGGAGAAGAGACCCAGTACTTC	CASSQYGEETQYF
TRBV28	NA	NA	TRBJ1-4	TGTGCCAGCAGTTTGGTGGGCACAGCCTCTAATGAAAAACTGTTTTTT	CASSLVGTASNEKLFF
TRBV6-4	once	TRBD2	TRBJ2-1	TGTGCCAGCAGTGAGGGGGGGACTAGCGGGAGTAGTGAGCAGTTCTTC	CASSEGGTSGSSEQFF
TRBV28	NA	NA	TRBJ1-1	TGTGCCAGCAGTACTGGGGGGGGAAACACTGAAGCTTTCTTT	CASSTGGGNTEAFF
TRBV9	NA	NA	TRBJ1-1	TGTGCCAGCAGCCCCCTAGGGGGGAACACTGAAGCTTTCTTT	CASSPLGGNTEAFF
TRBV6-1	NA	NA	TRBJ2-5	TGTGCCAGCAGTGAGGGACATCTAGGCGAGACCCAGTACTTC	CASSEGHLGETQYF
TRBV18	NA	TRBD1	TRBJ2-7	TGTGCCAGCTCACCAACTGGACAGGGGAGAATAGCAGGCGAGCAGTACTTC	CASSPTGQGRIAGEQYF
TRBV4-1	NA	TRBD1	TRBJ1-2	TGCGCCAGCAGCCATCACTTGACAGGGGCGAGAAAGGAGAGAGGCTACACCTTC	CASSHHLTGARKERGYTF
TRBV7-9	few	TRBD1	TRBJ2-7	TGTGCCAGCAGCCTGGGGGACAGCTCCTACGAGCAGTACTTC	CASSLGDSSYEQYF
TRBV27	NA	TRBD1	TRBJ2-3	TGTGCCAGCAGTTTGGGTCAGGGGGCCCCAGATACGCAGTATTTT	CASSLGQGAPDTQYF